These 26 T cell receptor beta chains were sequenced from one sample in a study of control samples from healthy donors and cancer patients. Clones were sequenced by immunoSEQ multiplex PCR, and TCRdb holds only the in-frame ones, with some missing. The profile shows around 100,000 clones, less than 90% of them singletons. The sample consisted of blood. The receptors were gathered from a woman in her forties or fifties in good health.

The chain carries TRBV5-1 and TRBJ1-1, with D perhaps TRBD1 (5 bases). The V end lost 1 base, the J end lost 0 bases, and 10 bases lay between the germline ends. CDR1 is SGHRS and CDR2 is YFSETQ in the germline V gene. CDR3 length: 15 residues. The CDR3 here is CASSLYAGLNTEAFF. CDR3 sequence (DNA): TGCGCCAGCAGCTTGTATGCAGGGTTGAACACTGAAGCTTTCTTT.

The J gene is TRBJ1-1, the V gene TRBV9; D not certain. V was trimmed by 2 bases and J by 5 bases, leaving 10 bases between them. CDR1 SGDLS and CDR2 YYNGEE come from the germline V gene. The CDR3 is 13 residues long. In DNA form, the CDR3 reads TGTGCCAGCAGCGTCCGAGAAGGGACTGAAGCTTTCTTT. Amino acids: CASSVREGTEAFF.

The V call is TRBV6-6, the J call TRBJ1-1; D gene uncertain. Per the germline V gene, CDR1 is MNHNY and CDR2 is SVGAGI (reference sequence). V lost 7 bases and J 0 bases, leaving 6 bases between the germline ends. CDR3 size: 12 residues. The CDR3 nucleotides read TGTGCCAGCAAATGGATGAACACTGAAGCTTTCTTT. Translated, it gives CASKWMNTEAFF.

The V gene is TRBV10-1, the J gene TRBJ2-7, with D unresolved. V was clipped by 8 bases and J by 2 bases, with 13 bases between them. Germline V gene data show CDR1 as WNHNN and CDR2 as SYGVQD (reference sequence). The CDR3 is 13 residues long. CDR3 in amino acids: CASPRLAAYEQYV. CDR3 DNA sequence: TGCGCCAGCCCCCGACTGGCTGCCTACGAGCAGTACGTC.

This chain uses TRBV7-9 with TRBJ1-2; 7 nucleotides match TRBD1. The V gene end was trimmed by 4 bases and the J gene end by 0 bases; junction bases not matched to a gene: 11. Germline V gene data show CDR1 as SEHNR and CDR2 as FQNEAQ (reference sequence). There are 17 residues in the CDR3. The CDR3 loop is CASSSRQGTPTNYGYTF. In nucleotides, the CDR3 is TGTGCCAGCAGCTCACGACAGGGTACCCCCACTAACTATGGCTACACCTTC.

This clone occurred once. This CDR3 is CASSLEPPRKLFF. CDR3 sequence (DNA): TGTGCCAGCAGCTTGGAGCCGCCCCGAAAACTGTTTTTT. J is TRBJ1-4 and V is TRBV11-2; no reliable D call. Trimming shortened V by 3 bases and J by 10 bases, and 12 bases separated the two germline ends. CDR1 is SGHAT and CDR2 is FQNNGV in the germline V gene. The CDR3 covers 13 residues.

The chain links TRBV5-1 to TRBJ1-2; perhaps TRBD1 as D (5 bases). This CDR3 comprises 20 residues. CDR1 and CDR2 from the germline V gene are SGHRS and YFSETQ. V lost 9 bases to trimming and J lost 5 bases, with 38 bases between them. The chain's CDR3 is CATHPRGGTGASDGNYGYTF. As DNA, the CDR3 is TGCGCCACCCACCCTCGGGGGGGAACGGGCGCTAGCGACGGTAATTATGGCTACACCTTC.

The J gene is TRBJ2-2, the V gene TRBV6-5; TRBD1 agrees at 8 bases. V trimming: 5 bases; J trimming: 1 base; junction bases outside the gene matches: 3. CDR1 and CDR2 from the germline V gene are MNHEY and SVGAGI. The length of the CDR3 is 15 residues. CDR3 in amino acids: CASSRDRGNTGELFF. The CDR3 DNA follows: TGTGCCAGCAGTCGCGACAGGGGGAACACCGGGGAGCTGTTTTTT.

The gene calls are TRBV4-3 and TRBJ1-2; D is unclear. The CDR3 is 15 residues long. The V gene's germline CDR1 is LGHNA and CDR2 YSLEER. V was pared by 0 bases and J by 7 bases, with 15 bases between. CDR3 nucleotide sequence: TGCGCCAGCAGCCAAGATGCCAGGAGCCTACTTGGCTACACCTTC. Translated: CASSQDARSLLGYTF.

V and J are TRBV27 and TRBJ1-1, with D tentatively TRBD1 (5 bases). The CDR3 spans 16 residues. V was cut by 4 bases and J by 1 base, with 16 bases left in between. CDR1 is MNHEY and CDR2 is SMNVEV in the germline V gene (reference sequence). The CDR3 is CASSSGTGRRNTEAFF. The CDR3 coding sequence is TGTGCCAGCAGTTCAGGGACGGGACGGAGGAACACTGAAGCTTTCTTT.

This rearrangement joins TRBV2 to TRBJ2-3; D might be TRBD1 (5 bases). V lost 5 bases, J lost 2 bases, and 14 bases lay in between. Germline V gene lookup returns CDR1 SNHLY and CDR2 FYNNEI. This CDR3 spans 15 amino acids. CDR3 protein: CASSLSGILTDTQYF. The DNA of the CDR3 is TGTGCCAGCAGTTTATCAGGGATCCTCACAGATACGCAGTATTTT.

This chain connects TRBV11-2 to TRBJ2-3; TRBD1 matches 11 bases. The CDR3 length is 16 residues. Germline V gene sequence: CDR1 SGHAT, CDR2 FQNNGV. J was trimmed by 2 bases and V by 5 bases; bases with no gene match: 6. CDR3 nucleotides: TGTGCCAGCAGCCGGGGACAGGGGGGATACACAGATACGCAGTATTTT. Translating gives CASSRGQGGYTDTQYF.

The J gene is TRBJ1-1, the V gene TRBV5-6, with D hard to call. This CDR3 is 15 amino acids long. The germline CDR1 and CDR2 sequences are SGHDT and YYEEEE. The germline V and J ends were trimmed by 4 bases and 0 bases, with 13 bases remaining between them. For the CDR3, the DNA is TGTGCCAGCAGCCCAAGAGGTGACATGAACACTGAAGCTTTCTTT. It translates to CASSPRGDMNTEAFF.

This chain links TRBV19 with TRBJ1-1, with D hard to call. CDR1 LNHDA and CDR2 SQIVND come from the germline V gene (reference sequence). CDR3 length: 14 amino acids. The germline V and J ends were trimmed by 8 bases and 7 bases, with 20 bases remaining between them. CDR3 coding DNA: TGTGCCAGTTCCGAATTTCTTTCGAGCGTTGAAGCTTTCTTT. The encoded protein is CASSEFLSSVEAFF.

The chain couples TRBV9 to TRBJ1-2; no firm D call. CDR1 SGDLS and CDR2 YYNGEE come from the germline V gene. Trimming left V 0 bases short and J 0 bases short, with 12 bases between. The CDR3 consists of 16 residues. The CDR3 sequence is CASSVGKDLSNYGYTF. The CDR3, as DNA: TGTGCCAGCAGCGTAGGAAAGGACCTATCTAACTATGGCTACACCTTC.

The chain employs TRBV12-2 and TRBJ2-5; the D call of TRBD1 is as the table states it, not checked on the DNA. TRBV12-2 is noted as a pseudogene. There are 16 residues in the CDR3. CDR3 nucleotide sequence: TGTGCAAGTCGCTCATCTAGGGACAGCCAACAAGAGACCCAGTACTTC. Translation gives CASRSSRDSQQETQYF.

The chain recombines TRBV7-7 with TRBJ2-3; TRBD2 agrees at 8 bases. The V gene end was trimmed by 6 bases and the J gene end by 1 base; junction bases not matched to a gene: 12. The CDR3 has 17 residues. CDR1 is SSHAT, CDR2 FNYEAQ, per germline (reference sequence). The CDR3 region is CASSYSVAGKGTDTQYF. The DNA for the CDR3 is TGTGCCAGCAGTTACAGCGTAGCGGGAAAGGGCACAGATACGCAGTATTTT.

The CDR3, as DNA: TGTGCCTGGAGTTCCGGGACTAGCTCCTACGAGCAGTACTTC. This translates into CAWSSGTSSYEQYF. V usage is TRBV30 and J usage is TRBJ2-7; 8 bases are a match to TRBD2. The V segment lost 2 bases and the J segment 0 bases; nucleotides outside the gene matches: 3. CDR1 and CDR2 from the germline V gene are GTSNPN and SVGIG (reference sequence). CDR3 size: 14 residues.

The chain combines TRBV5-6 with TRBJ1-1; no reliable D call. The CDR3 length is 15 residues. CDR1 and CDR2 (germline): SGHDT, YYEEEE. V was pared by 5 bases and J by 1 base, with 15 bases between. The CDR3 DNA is TGTGCCAGCAGTTATAGAGGGCCTTCGAACACTGAAGCTTTCTTT. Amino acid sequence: CASSYRGPSNTEAFF.

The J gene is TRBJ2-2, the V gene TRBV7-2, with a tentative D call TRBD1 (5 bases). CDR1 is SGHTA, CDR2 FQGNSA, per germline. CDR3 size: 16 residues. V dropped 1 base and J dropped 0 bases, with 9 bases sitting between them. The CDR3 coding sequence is TGTGCCAGCAGCTTAGTTGCAGGGACGAACACCGGGGAGCTGTTTTTT. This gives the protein CASSLVAGTNTGELFF.

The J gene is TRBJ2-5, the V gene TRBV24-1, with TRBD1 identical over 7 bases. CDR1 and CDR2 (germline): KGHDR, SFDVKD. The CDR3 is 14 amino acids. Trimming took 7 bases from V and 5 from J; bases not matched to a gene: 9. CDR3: CATRTRDRVETQYF. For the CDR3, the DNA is TGTGCCACCAGAACGAGAGACAGGGTTGAGACCCAGTACTTC.

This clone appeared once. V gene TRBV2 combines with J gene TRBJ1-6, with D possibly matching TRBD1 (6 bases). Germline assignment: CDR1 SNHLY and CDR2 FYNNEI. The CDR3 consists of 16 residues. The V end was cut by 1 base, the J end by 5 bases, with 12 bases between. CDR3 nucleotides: TGTGCCAGCAGTGAAGTCTTTCCAGGGGATAATTCACCCCTCCACTTT. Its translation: CASSEVFPGDNSPLHF.

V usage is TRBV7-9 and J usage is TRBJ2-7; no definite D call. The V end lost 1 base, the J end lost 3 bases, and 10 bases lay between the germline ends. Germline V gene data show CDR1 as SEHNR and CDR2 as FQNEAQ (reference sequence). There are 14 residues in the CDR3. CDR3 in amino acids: CASSLDGGVYEQYV. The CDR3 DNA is TGTGCCAGCAGCTTAGATGGCGGTGTCTACGAGCAGTACGTC.

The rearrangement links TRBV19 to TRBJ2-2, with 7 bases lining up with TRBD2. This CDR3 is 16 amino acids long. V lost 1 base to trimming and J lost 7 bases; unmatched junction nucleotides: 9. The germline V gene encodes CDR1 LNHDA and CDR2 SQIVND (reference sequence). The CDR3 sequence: CASSIGGRGVGGELFF. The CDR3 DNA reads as TGTGCCAGTAGTATAGGTGGGAGGGGAGTCGGCGGGGAGCTGTTTTTT.

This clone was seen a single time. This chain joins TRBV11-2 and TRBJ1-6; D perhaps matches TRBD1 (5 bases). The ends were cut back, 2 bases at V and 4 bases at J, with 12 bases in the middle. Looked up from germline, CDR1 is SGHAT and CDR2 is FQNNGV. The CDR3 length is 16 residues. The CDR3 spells CASSLSGARYNSPLHF. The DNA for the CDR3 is TGTGCCAGCAGCTTATCTGGGGCAAGGTATAATTCACCCCTCCACTTT.

CDR3 loop: CASSPGLAAYNEQFF. CDR3 coding DNA: TGTGCCAGCAGTCCCGGACTAGCGGCCTACAATGAGCAGTTCTTC. This sequence joins TRBV27 and TRBJ2-1, with 10 bases identical to TRBD2. CDR3 size: 15 residues. V lost 5 bases and J lost 2; bases outside the gene matches: 3. CDR1 is MNHEY, CDR2 SMNVEV, per germline (reference sequence).